The clone carrying this T cell receptor beta chain was recorded many times. What it binds is not known. This CDR3 region has 15 residues. Germline CDR1 is MDHEN and CDR2 is SYDVKM. V lost 6 bases, J lost 4 bases, and 5 bases stayed unmatched. TCRdb reprocessed the 5' RACE reads via MiXCR and lists one record per CDR3 protein. The sample lists some 110,000 distinct CDR3 sequences; around 8% were seen once. The sample is drawn from a study of T cells after yellow fever vaccination. Study conclusions and caveats: There was a possibility that FACS-sorted repertoires contained abundant clonotypes contaminating from the bulk population.

The specimen comprised CD8+ T cells sorted from PBMCs, sampled 45 days after the yellow fever booster vaccination. The rearrangement joins TRBV28 to TRBJ2-3; TRBD2 agrees at 12 bases. This receptor was identified in a man under 40 who received the YFV17D yellow fever vaccine. CDR3 protein: CASSLLAGGADTQYF. The CDR3 nucleotides are TGTGCCAGCAGCCTACTAGCGGGAGGTGCAGATACGCAGTATTTT. The whole variable domain, remainder taken from reference TRBV28 and TRBJ2-3, is DVKVTQSSRYLVKRTGEKVFLECVQDMDHENMFWYRQDPGLGLRLIYFSYDVKMKEKGDIPEGYSVSREKKERFSLILESASTNQTSMYLCASSLLAGGADTQYFGPGTRLTVL.